This T cell receptor beta chain was identified in a study of blood T cell repertoires in COVID-19. Overall study context: From T cells, B-cell-depleted T cells, or PBMCs came the material, which was cDNA or gDNA.

Followed longitudinally, the Seattle patients had been enrolled during active infection. CDR1 SGHRS and CDR2 YFSETQ come from the germline V gene. The trim removed 4 bases at V and 5 bases at J, leaving 15 bases unmatched. The CDR3 is made up of 18 amino acids. Original data processing: The assay estimated nucleated cells by amplifying reference gene primers. The table came from immunoSEQ multiplex PCR; TCRdb's copy has only in-frame clones and leaves some out. V, J and clone size derive from that table, while D and trimming were established from the DNA sequence. The sample carries some 240,000 clones, 92% recorded once.

The chain recombines TRBV5-1 with TRBJ2-2, with 9 bases fitting TRBD1. Input material: peripheral blood. The receptor was isolated from a man in his sixties with COVID-19, enrolled during active disease. The DNA of the CDR3 is TGCGCCAGCAGCCTACAGGGGGCAAACCTCGGGAAGACCGGGGAGCTGTTTTTT. Translated: CASSLQGANLGKTGELFF.